This is a list of T cell receptor beta chains from one sample in a study of blood T cell repertoires in COVID-19. Profiling relied on immunoSEQ multiplex PCR, and the TCRdb table lists in-frame clones only, not all of them. The repertoire consists of 65,000 to 75,000 clones, with roughly nine tenths occurring once and the leading ten covering approximately 1.4%. Material: peripheral blood. Receptor source: a man in his forties or fifties with acute or convalescent COVID-19. CDR3s include the opening cysteine and the closing phenylalanine or tryptophan. Fields, in order: J gene, V gene, D gene, clone size, CDR3 protein, CDR3 DNA. A D gene is named only where the DNA matches it firmly. Some rows mark clone size as missing; the rest say once, few, many or name a class of expanded clone.

j_gene: TRBJ1-2
v_gene: TRBV7-9
d_gene: -
abundance: -
CDR3aa: CASSHKESYGYTF
CDR3nt: TGTGCCAGCAGCCATAAGGAGAGCTATGGCTACACCTTC

j_gene: TRBJ2-1
v_gene: TRBV7-9
d_gene: TRBD1
abundance: -
CDR3aa: CASSSTGGASYNEQFF
CDR3nt: TGTGCCAGCAGCAGTACAGGGGGCGCCTCGTACAATGAGCAGTTCTTC

j_gene: TRBJ1-6
v_gene: TRBV28
d_gene: TRBD1
abundance: -
CDR3aa: CASSFLTGGGYNSPLHF
CDR3nt: TGTGCCAGCAGTTTCCTAACAGGGGGCGGATATAATTCACCCCTCCACTTT

j_gene: TRBJ1-1
v_gene: TRBV4-1
d_gene: -
abundance: once
CDR3aa: CASSQRNGAGSRNTEAFF
CDR3nt: TGCGCCAGCAGCCAAAGAAATGGGGCCGGATCTCGGAACACTGAAGCTTTCTTT

j_gene: TRBJ2-7
v_gene: TRBV30
d_gene: TRBD2
abundance: -
CDR3aa: CAWEVAGVNEQYF
CDR3nt: TGTGCCTGGGAGGTAGCGGGAGTGAACGAGCAGTACTTC

j_gene: TRBJ1-2
v_gene: TRBV7-9
d_gene: -
abundance: once
CDR3aa: CASSQGQNYGYTF
CDR3nt: TGTGCCAGCAGCCAAGGACAGAACTATGGCTACACCTTC

j_gene: TRBJ1-6
v_gene: TRBV5-4
d_gene: -
abundance: -
CDR3aa: CASRGEGSSYNSPLHF
CDR3nt: TGTGCCAGCAGGGGAGAAGGGAGCTCCTATAATTCACCCCTCCACTTT

j_gene: TRBJ2-1
v_gene: TRBV29-1
d_gene: -
abundance: -
CDR3aa: CSVDTGYLDNEQFF
CDR3nt: TGCAGCGTCGACACAGGGTACTTAGATAATGAGCAGTTCTTC

j_gene: TRBJ2-1
v_gene: TRBV7-6
d_gene: TRBD2
abundance: -
CDR3aa: CASSPIGTSGNNEQFF
CDR3nt: TGTGCCAGCAGCCCCATCGGGACTAGCGGAAACAATGAGCAGTTCTTC

j_gene: TRBJ2-1
v_gene: TRBV6-1
d_gene: TRBD2
abundance: -
CDR3aa: CASSEATSGYNEQFF
CDR3nt: TGTGCCAGCAGTGAAGCCACTAGCGGCTACAATGAGCAGTTCTTC

j_gene: TRBJ2-2
v_gene: TRBV3-1/TRBV3-2
d_gene: -
abundance: -
CDR3aa: CASRSVGELFF
CDR3nt: TGTGCCAGCCGCTCGGTCGGGGAGCTGTTTTTT